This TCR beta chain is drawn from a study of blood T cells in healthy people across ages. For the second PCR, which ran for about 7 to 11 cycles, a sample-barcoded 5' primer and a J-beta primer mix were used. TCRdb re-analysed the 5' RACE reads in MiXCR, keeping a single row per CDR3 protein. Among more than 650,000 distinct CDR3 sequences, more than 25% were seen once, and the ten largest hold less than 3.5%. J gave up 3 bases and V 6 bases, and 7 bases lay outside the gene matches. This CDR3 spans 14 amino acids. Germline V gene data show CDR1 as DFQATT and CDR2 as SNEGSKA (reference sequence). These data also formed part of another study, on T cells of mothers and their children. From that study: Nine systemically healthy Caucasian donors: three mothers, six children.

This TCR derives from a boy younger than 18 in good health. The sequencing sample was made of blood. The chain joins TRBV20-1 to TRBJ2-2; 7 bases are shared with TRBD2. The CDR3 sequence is CSATRRGDTGELFF. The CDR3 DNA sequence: TGCAGTGCCACTCGACGGGGGGACACCGGGGAGCTGTTTTTT.